One and the same sample provided the 15 T cell receptor beta chains below, sequenced in a study of identical twins. TCRdb recomputed calls from the 5' RACE reads with MiXCR, one row per CDR3 protein. In the table there are 650,000 to 750,000 distinct CDR3 sequences, over 20% of which are singletons. The sample was also reused in another study, on T cells expressing NK-cell markers.

Sample: PBMCs. These receptors all stem from a woman younger than 30 in good health.

The chain links TRBV20-1 to TRBJ2-7, with TRBD2 matching over 11 bases. The CDR3 is 15 amino acids. Germline V CDR1 and CDR2: DFQATT, SNEGSKA (reference sequence). Trimming took 6 bases from V and 2 from J; bases not matched to a gene: 9. The CDR3 here is CSAILATSGTYEQYF. The CDR3 DNA follows: TGCAGTGCCATCTTAGCGACTAGCGGGACCTACGAGCAGTACTTC.

V is TRBV6-1 and J is TRBJ2-2; 9 bases line up with TRBD2. The CDR3 consists of 17 residues. V trimming: 7 bases; J trimming: 0 bases; junction bases outside the gene matches: 9. The V gene's germline CDR1 is MNHNS and CDR2 SASEGT. CDR3 sequence (DNA): TGTGCCAGCACACACAGCGGGGGGCGGGCGAACACCGGGGAGCTGTTTTTT. Its protein is CASTHSGGRANTGELFF.

This clonotype was seen a few times. The V call is TRBV9, the J call TRBJ2-5, with D possibly TRBD2 on 5 matching bases. Germline V gene data show CDR1 as SGDLS and CDR2 as YYNGEE. The CDR3 consists of 14 residues. V lost 6 bases, J lost 5 bases, and 17 bases lay in between. The CDR3 coding sequence is TGTGCCAGCAACCGAGAGGGCTTTAGGGAGACCCAGTACTTC. This translates into CASNREGFRETQYF.

This clonotype was seen at least ten times. This chain joins TRBV12-3 or TRBV12-4 and TRBJ1-6; D ambiguous. The CDR3 runs 18 residues. Trimming took off 6 bases at V and 10 bases at J, with 28 bases between the two ends. This CDR3 reads CASSPLLDLGPPWSPLHF. CDR3 bases: TGTGCCAGCAGCCCACTTCTTGACCTGGGCCCTCCTTGGTCACCCCTCCACTTT.

J is TRBJ2-7 and V is TRBV4-3; D is unresolved. The CDR3 has 13 amino acids. The V and J ends lost 0 bases and 3 bases respectively, with 6 bases between them. Looked up from germline, CDR1 is LGHNA and CDR2 is YSLEER. The CDR3 protein is CASSQELSYEQYF. The DNA for the CDR3 is TGCGCCAGCAGCCAAGAGTTAAGCTACGAGCAGTACTTC.

At least ten counts were recorded for this clonotype. The chain has TRBV4-3 and TRBJ2-1; D might be TRBD2 (5 bases). Trimming shortened V by 1 base and J by 4 bases, and 11 bases separated the two germline ends. Germline values: CDR1 LGHNA, CDR2 YSLEER. The CDR3 totals 15 residues. CDR3 in amino acids: CASSQGEILYNEQFF. DNA for the CDR3: TGCGCCAGCAGCCAAGGGGAGATCTTGTACAATGAGCAGTTCTTC.

This clonotype was counted only a few times. The chain recombines TRBV6-1 with TRBJ1-4, with D unresolved. This CDR3 is built from 15 residues. V was pared by 5 bases and J by 7 bases, with 17 bases between. Germline-derived CDR1 and CDR2 are MNHNS and SASEGT. As DNA, the CDR3 is TGTGCCAGCAGTCGCCGGGGAGGGAATGGTGAAAAACTGTTTTTT. This sequence encodes CASSRRGGNGEKLFF.

This clonotype turned up a few times. This chain joins TRBV6-5 and TRBJ2-3; D is ambiguous. CDR1 and CDR2 from the germline V gene are MNHEY and SVGAGI. The CDR3 has 14 amino acids. With 2 bases removed from V and 1 base from J, the gap between germline ends came to 7 bases. In DNA, the CDR3 is TGTGCCAGCAGTTACGAGTCAGGCACAGATACGCAGTATTTT. Encoded protein: CASSYESGTDTQYF.

This clonotype has a count of ten or more. The V gene is TRBV3-1, the J gene TRBJ2-2, with D possibly TRBD1 on 5 matching bases. Germline V gene data show CDR1 as LGHDT and CDR2 as YNNKEL (reference sequence). The germline V and J ends were trimmed by 1 base and 3 bases, with 6 bases remaining between them. CDR3 size: 14 residues. CDR3 in amino acids: CASSQGQYTGELFF. The DNA of the CDR3 is TGTGCCAGCAGCCAAGGACAGTACACCGGGGAGCTGTTTTTT. Drawing the rest from reference TRBV3-1 and TRBJ2-2, the complete variable domain is DTAVSQTPKYLVTQMGNDKSIKCEQNLGHDTMYWYKQDSKKFLKIMFSYNNKELIINETVPNRFSPKSPDKAHLNLHINSLELGDSAVYFCASSQGQYTGELFFGEGSRLTVL.

This clonotype was counted a few times. This chain uses TRBV5-1 with TRBJ2-1, with D maybe TRBD1 (7 bases). Deletions cut 9 bases from V and 8 bases from J, with 18 bases between. CDR3 size: 13 residues. Germline loops: CDR1 SGHRS, CDR2 YFSETQ. The DNA of the CDR3 is TGCGCCAACCGGGGGACAGCTGAGTATGAGCAGTTCTTC. This encodes CANRGTAEYEQFF.

The gene calls are TRBV5-1 and TRBJ2-2; D uncertain. Germline V gives CDR1 SGHRS, CDR2 YFSETQ. The ends were cut back, 6 bases at V and 5 bases at J, with 14 bases in the middle. The CDR3 has 14 residues. This CDR3 is CASNWAERTGELFF. The CDR3 DNA reads as TGCGCCAGCAACTGGGCAGAAAGGACCGGGGAGCTGTTTTTT.

This clonotype was seen only a few times. The chain uses TRBV12-5 and TRBJ2-7, with TRBD2 matching over 7 bases. The germline V gene encodes CDR1 LGHNT and CDR2 FRNRAP. This CDR3 spans 18 amino acids. Germline trimming cut 6 bases from V and 4 bases from J; bases unmatched to any gene: 21. CDR3 protein: CASGPRLGEGVFGYEQYF. Written as DNA, the CDR3 is TGTGCTAGTGGCCCTCGTCTGGGGGAGGGCGTTTTCGGGTACGAGCAGTACTTC.

The chain uses TRBV16 and TRBJ2-7, with D possibly being TRBD2 (6 bases). Per germline, CDR1 KGHSY and CDR2 FQNENV. The CDR3 sequence is 16 residues long. V was pared by 0 bases and J by 2 bases, with 14 bases between. CDR3 sequence (DNA): TGTGCCAGCAGCCAATCTGGAGGGGTTAGTCCCTACGAGCAGTACTTC. It yields the protein CASSQSGGVSPYEQYF.

In its sample, this clonotype was seen a few times. This chain connects TRBV29-1 to TRBJ2-1; 9 positions agree with TRBD2. This CDR3 contains 14 residues. Germline V lookup: CDR1 SQVTM, CDR2 ANQGSEA. J gave up 3 bases and V 7 bases, and 7 bases lay outside the gene matches. The DNA for the CDR3 is TGCAGCGCCGATGGTAGCGGGGGCTACAATGAGCAGTTCTTC. This codes for CSADGSGGYNEQFF.

V usage is TRBV5-1 and J usage is TRBJ1-1; 11 nucleotides line up with TRBD1. This CDR3 is built from 16 residues. J was trimmed by 4 bases and V by 4 bases; bases with no gene match: 9. Germline CDR1 is SGHRS and CDR2 is YFSETQ. In DNA form, the CDR3 reads TGCGCCAGCAGCAGTCCCGGGACAGGGGGGGCCACTGAAGCTTTCTTT. Protein product: CASSSPGTGGATEAFF. Filled out from reference TRBV5-1 and TRBJ1-1, the complete variable domain reads KAGVTQTPRYLIKTRGQQVTLSCSPISGHRSVSWYQQTPGQGLQFLFEYFSETQRNKGNFPGRFSGRQFSNSRSEMNVSTLELGDSALYLCASSSPGTGGATEAFFGQGTRLTVV.